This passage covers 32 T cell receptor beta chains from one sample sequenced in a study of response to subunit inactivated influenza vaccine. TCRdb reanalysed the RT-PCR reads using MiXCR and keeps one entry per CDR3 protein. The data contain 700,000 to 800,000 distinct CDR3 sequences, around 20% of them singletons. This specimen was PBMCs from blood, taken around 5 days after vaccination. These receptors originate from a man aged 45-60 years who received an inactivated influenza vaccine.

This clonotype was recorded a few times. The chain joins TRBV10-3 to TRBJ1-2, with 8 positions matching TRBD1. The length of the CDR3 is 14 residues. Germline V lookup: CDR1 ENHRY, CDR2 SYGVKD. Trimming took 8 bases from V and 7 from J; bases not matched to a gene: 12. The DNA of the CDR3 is TGTGCCATCCGACCGGGACAGGAGTCCGTTGGCTACACCTTC. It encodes CAIRPGQESVGYTF.

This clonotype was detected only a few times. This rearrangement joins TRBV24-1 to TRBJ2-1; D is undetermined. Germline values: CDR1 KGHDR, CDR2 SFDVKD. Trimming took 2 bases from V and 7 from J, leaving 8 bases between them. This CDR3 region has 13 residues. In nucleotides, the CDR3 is TGTGCCACCAGTGATTCACTAAGGAATGAGCAGTTCTTC. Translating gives CATSDSLRNEQFF.

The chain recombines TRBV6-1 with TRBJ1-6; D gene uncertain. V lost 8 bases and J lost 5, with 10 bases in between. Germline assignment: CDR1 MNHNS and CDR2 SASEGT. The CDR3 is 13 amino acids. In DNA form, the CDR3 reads TGTGCCAGCGGGTGGGGTCATAATTCACCCCTCCACTTT. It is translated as CASGWGHNSPLHF.

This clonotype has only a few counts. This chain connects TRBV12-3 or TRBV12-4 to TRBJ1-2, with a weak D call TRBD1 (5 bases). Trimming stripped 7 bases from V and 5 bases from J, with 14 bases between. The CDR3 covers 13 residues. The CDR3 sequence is CASTGTLTYGYTF. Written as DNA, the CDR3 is TGTGCCAGCACCGGGACCTTAACATATGGCTACACCTTC.

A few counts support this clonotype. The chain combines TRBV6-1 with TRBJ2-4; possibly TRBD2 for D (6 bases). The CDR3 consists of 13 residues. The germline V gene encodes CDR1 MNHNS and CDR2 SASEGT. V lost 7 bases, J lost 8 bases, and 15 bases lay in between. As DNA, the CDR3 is TGTGCCAGCATGCCGGGGGACGGGGACATTCAGTACTTC. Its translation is CASMPGDGDIQYF.

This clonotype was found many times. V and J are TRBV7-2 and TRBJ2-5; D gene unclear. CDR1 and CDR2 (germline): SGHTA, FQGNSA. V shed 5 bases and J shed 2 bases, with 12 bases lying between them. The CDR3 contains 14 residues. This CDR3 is CASSPRAFQETQYF. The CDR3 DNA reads TGTGCCAGCAGCCCCCGGGCTTTTCAAGAGACCCAGTACTTC.

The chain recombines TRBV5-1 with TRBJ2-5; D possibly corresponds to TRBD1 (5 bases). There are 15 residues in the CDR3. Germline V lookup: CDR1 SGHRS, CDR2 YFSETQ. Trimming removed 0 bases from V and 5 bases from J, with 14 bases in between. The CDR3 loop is CASSLVRQSGETQYF. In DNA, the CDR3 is TGCGCCAGCAGCTTGGTGCGACAGTCCGGCGAGACCCAGTACTTC.

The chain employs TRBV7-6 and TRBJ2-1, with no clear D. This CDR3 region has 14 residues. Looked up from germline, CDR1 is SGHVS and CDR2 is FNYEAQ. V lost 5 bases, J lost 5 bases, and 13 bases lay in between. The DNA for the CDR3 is TGTGCCAGCAGCCAGCTAACCGGTAACAATGAGCAGTTCTTC. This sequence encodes CASSQLTGNNEQFF.

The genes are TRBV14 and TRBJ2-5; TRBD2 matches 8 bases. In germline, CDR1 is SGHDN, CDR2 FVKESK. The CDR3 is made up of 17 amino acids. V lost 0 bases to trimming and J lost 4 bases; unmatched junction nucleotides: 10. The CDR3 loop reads CASSQESGRGPGETQYF. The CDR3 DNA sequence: TGTGCCAGCAGCCAAGAATCCGGGAGGGGTCCAGGAGAGACCCAGTACTTC.

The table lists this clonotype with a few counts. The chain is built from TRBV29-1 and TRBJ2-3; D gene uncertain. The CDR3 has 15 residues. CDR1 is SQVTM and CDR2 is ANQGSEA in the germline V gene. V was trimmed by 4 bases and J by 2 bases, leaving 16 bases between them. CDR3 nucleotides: TGCAGCGTTGCCCCCATGGGCGGCACCACAGATACGCAGTATTTT. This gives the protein CSVAPMGGTTDTQYF.

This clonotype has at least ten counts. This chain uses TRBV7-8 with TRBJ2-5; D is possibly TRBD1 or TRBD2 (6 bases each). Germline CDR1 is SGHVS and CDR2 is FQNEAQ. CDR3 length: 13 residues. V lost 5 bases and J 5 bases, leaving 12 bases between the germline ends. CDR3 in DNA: TGTGCCAGCAGCAAAGGGGGGATGGAGACCCAGTACTTC. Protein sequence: CASSKGGMETQYF.

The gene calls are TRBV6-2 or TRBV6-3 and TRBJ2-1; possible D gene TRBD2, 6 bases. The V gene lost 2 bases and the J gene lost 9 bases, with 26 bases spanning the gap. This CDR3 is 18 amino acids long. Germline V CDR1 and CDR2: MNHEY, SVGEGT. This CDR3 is CASSYPSWGTAPEGEQFF. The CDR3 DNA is TGTGCCAGCAGTTACCCCTCCTGGGGGACTGCCCCGGAGGGTGAGCAGTTCTTC.

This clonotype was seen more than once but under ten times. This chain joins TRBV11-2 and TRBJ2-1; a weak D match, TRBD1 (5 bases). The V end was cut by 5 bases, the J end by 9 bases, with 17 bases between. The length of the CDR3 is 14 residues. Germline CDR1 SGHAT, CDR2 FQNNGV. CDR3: CASSLQLQAGEQFF. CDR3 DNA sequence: TGTGCCAGCAGCCTCCAATTACAGGCTGGTGAGCAGTTCTTC.

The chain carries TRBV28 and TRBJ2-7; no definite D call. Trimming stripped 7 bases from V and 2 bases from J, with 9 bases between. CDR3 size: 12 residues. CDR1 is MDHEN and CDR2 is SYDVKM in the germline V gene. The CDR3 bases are TGTGCCAGCACCTCTGGGGCCTACGAGCAGTACTTC. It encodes CASTSGAYEQYF.

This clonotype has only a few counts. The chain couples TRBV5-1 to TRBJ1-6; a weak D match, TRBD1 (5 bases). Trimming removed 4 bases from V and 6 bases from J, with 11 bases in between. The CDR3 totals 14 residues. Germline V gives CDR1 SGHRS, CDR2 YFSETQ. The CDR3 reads CASSEGGVNSPLHF. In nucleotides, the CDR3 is TGCGCCAGCAGCGAGGGAGGGGTTAATTCACCCCTCCACTTT.

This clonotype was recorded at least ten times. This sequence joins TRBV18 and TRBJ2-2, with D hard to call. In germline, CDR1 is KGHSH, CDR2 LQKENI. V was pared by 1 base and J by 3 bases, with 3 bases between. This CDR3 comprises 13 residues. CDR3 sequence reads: CASSPRYTGELFF. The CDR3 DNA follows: TGTGCCAGCTCACCACGGTACACCGGGGAGCTGTTTTTT.

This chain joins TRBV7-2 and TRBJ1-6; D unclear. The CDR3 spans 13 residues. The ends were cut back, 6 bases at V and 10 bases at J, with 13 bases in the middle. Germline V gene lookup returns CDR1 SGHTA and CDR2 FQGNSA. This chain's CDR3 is CASSTEVGSPLHF. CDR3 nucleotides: TGTGCCAGCAGTACCGAAGTCGGGTCACCCCTCCACTTT.

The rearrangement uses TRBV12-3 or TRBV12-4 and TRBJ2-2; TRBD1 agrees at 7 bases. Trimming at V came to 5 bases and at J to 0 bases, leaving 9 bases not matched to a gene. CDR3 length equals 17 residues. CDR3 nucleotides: TGTGCCAGCAGTAGTACAGGGGAGTCGGCGAACACCGGGGAGCTGTTTTTT. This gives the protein CASSSTGESANTGELFF.

CDR3 sequence: CASSARNSYEQYF. The CDR3 nucleotides read TGTGCCAGCAGTGCGCGAAACTCCTACGAGCAGTACTTC. V gene TRBV13 combines with J gene TRBJ2-7; D not resolved. The CDR3 covers 13 residues. Per the germline V gene, CDR1 is PRHDT and CDR2 is FYEKMQ (reference sequence). Trimming pared 6 bases from V and 0 bases from J, leaving 9 bases between.

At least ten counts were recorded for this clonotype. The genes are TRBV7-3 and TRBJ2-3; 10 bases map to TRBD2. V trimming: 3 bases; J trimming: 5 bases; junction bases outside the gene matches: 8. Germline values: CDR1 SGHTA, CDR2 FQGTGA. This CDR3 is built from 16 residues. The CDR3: CASSLSGRGVKDTQYF. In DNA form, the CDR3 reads TGTGCCAGCAGCTTGAGCGGGAGGGGGGTGAAAGATACGCAGTATTTT.

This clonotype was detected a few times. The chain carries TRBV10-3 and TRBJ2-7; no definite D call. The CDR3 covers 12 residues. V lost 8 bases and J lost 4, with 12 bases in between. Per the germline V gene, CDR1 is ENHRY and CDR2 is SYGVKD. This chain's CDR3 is CAIAPDGYEQYF. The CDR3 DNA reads TGTGCCATCGCTCCCGACGGGTACGAGCAGTACTTC.

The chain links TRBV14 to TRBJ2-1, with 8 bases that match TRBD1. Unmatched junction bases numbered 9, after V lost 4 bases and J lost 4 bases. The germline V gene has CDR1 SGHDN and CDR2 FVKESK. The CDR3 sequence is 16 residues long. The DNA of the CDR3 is TGTGCCAGCAGCCCGACCGGGACAGGACTATACAATGAGCAGTTCTTC. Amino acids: CASSPTGTGLYNEQFF.

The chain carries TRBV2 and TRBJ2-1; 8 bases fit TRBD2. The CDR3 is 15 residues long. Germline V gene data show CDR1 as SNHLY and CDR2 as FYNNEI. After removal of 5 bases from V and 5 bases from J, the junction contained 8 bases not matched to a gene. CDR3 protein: CASSQTLADNNEQFF. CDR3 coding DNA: TGTGCCAGCAGTCAAACACTAGCGGATAACAATGAGCAGTTCTTC.

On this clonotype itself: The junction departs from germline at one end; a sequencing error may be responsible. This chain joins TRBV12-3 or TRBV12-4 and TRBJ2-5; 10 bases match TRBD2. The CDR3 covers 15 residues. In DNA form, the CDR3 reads TGTGCCAGCAGCTTAGCTAGCGGGAGTAGTGAGACCCAGTACTTC. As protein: CASSLASGSSETQYF.

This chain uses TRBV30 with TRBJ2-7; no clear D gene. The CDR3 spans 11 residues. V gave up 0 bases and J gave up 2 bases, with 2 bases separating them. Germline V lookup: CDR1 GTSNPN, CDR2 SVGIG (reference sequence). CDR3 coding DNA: TGTGCCTGGAGTGTACCCTACGAGCAGTACTTC. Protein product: CAWSVPYEQYF. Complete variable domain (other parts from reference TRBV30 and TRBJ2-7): SQTIHQWPATLVQPVGSPLSLECTVEGTSNPNLYWYRQAAGRGLQLLFYSVGIGQISSEVPQNLSASRPQDRQFILSSKKLLLSDSGFYLCAWSVPYEQYFGPGTRLTVT.

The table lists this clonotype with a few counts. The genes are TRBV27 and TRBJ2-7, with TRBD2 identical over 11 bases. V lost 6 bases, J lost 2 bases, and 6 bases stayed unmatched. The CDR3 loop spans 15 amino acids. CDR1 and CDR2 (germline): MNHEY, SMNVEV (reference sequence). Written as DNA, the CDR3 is TGTGCCAGCAGACGAAGACTAGCGGGACCCTACGAGCAGTACTTC. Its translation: CASRRRLAGPYEQYF.

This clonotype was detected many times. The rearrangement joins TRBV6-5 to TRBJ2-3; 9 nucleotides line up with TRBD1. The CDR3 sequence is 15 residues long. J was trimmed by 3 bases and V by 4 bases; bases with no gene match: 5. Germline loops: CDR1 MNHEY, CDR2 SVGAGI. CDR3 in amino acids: CASSSGQGRTDTQYF. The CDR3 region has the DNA TGTGCCAGCAGTTCTGGACAGGGGAGGACAGATACGCAGTATTTT.

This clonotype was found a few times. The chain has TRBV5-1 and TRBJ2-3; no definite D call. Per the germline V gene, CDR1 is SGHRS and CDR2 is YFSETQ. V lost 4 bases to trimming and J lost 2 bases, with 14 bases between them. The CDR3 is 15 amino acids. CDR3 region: CASSPSGPFTDTQYF. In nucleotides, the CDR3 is TGCGCCAGCAGCCCATCCGGACCTTTCACAGATACGCAGTATTTT. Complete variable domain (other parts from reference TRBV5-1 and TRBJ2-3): KAGVTQTPRYLIKTRGQQVTLSCSPISGHRSVSWYQQTPGQGLQFLFEYFSETQRNKGNFPGRFSGRQFSNSRSEMNVSTLELGDSALYLCASSPSGPFTDTQYFGPGTRLTVL.

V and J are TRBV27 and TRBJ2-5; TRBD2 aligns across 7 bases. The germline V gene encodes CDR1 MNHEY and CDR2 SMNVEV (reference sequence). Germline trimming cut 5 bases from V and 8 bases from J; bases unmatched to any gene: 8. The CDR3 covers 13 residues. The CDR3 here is CASSPRGGYTQYF. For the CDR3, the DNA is TGTGCCAGCAGTCCGCGGGGAGGGTACACCCAGTACTTC.

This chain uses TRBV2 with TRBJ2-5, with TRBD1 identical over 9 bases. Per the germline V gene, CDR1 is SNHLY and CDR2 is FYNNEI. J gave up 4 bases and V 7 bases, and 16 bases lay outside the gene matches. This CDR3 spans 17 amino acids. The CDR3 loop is CASNGGTGYLGLETQYF. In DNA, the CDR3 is TGTGCCAGCAATGGCGGGACAGGGTATTTGGGGCTAGAGACCCAGTACTTC.

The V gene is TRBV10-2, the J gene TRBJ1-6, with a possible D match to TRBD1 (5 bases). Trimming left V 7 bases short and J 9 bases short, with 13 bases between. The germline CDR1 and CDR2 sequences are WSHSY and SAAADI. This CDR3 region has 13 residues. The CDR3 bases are TGCGCCAGCAATCGGGGGACGGCTTCACCCCTCCACTTT. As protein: CASNRGTASPLHF.

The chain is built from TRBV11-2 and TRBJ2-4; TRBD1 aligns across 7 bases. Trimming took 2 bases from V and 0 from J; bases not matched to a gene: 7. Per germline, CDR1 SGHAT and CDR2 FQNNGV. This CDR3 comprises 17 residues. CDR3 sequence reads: CASSLKDRVRAKNIQYF. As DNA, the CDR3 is TGTGCCAGCAGCTTAAAAGACAGGGTTCGAGCCAAAAACATTCAGTACTTC.